The rows below give T cell receptor beta chains drawn from one sample of a study of T cells in tuberculosis. Here immunoSEQ multiplex PCR was the method, and the copy in TCRdb shows in-frame clones only, minus some. The data show 25,000 to 35,000 clones, 85% to 90% seen once. The sequenced material came from PBMCs. The origin of the receptors is a donor between 10 and 29 years old with latent tuberculosis or without tuberculosis infection. Both conserved end residues are part of each CDR3. The D gene is left open where the match is weak. The listing skips clone size in some rows; elsewhere it reads once, few, many or a size class.

D,V,J,size,DNA,CDR3
.,TRBV5-6,TRBJ1-5,once,TGTGCCAGCAGCTTGGCCGAAGGGGTCCAGCCCCAGCATTTT,CASSLAEGVQPQHF
TRBD1,TRBV9,TRBJ2-3,.,TGTGCCAGCAGCGTTGAGGGACAGGGGACAGATACGCAGTATTTT,CASSVEGQGTDTQYF
TRBD2,TRBV4-1,TRBJ2-5,.,TGCGCCAGCAGCCAGGTGCGGCTAGCGGGGGAAGAGACCCAGTACTTC,CASSQVRLAGEETQYF
TRBD1,TRBV7-9,TRBJ2-3,.,TGTGCCAGCAGCTTACGGGACAGTTTGCCCTGGGGAGATACGCAGTATTTT,CASSLRDSLPWGDTQYF
.,TRBV27,TRBJ2-7,once,TGTGCCAGCAGTTCCTCTCTCAGCCCCGTAAGCGCCTACGAGCAGTACTTC,CASSSSLSPVSAYEQYF
.,TRBV6-1,TRBJ1-5,.,TGTGCCAGCAGTCACTACCCACGGCAGCCCCAGCATTTT,CASSHYPRQPQHF
.,TRBV19,TRBJ1-4,.,TGTGCCAGTAGTAAGTGGCAGGAGGGTGCAAAACTGTTTTTT,CASSKWQEGAKLFF
.,TRBV4-1,TRBJ2-1,.,TGCGCCAGCAGCCAAGTCGCCCAGGGTCTCTACAATGAGCAGTTCTTC,CASSQVAQGLYNEQFF
.,TRBV5-1,TRBJ1-2,medium-sized,TGCGCCAGCAGCTTGCAAGAGGGAGACTATGGCTACACCTTC,CASSLQEGDYGYTF
.,TRBV7-8,TRBJ1-3,.,TGTGCCAGCAGCGCCCGGCTACAGGGAGCCTCTGGAAACACCATATATTTT,CASSARLQGASGNTIYF
TRBD1,TRBV11-2,TRBJ2-5,once,TGTGCCAGCAGCCTATCAGGGGGCCAAGAGACCCAGTACTTC,CASSLSGGQETQYF
TRBD2,TRBV6-5,TRBJ2-1,.,TGTGCCAGCAGCCGGGGGGGTGAGCAGTTCTTC,CASSRGGEQFF
TRBD2,TRBV11-1,TRBJ2-5,.,TGTGCCAGCAGCCAAGCCCTAGCGGGACAAGAGACCCAGTACTTC,CASSQALAGQETQYF
.,TRBV6-1,TRBJ2-2,.,TGTGCCAGCAGTGAAGCCCCGGCGGGCACCGGGGAGCTGTTTTTT,CASSEAPAGTGELFF
.,TRBV29-1,TRBJ1-2,.,TGCAGCGTTGAAGACCCGGGTTACACCTTC,CSVEDPGYTF
TRBD2,TRBV7-9,TRBJ2-3,.,TGTGCCAGCAGCTCCGGGACTAGCGGCACAGATACGCAGTATTTT,CASSSGTSGTDTQYF
.,TRBV5-6,TRBJ2-2,.,TGTGCCAGCAGCCGACCCCGGGACACCCTCACCGGGGAGCTGTTTTTT,CASSRPRDTLTGELFF
.,TRBV19,TRBJ1-5,.,TGTGCCAGTAGCCCGGACAGACATCAGCCCCAGCATTTT,CASSPDRHQPQHF
TRBD2,TRBV7-2,TRBJ2-7,.,TGTGCCAGCAGCGAAAGGACTAGCGGGGTCCGCGAGCAGTACTTC,CASSERTSGVREQYF
TRBD1,TRBV2,TRBJ1-5,once,TGTGCCAGCAGTCCGCGGGGGACAGGGTACGATCAGCCCCAGCATTTT,CASSPRGTGYDQPQHF
TRBD2,TRBV15,TRBJ2-3,.,TGTGCCACCAGCAGAGAGCGGGGGGCTGCAGATACGCAGTATTTT,CATSRERGAADTQYF
TRBD1,TRBV7-9,TRBJ1-5,.,TGTGCCAGCAGCACAGGGGGCAATCAGCCCCAGCATTTT,CASSTGGNQPQHF
.,TRBV28,TRBJ2-2,once,TGTGCCAGCAGTTTAAACCTCCAGGGGAGGGTCACCGGGGAGCTGTTTTTT,CASSLNLQGRVTGELFF
TRBD1,TRBV7-6,TRBJ1-1,.,TGTGCCAGCAGCCGCCCCCAGGGGGGGAACACTGAAGCTTTCTTT,CASSRPQGGNTEAFF
TRBD2,TRBV10-3,TRBJ2-5,.,TGTGCCATCAGTGAGGGACTAGCGGGGGCCGTCAAGACCCAGTACTTC,CAISEGLAGAVKTQYF
.,TRBV18,TRBJ1-1,.,TGTGCCAGCTCCCGGGACACTGTGAACACTGAAGCTTTCTTT,CASSRDTVNTEAFF
.,TRBV6-6,TRBJ2-7,.,TGTGCCAGCAGGTCCGGGGGGCACTACGACGAGCAGTACTTC,CASRSGGHYDEQYF
.,TRBV18,TRBJ2-2,.,TGTGCCAGCTCACCAGAAGAGGGCACCGGGGAGCTGTTTTTT,CASSPEEGTGELFF
.,TRBV5-5,TRBJ2-7,.,TGTGCCAGCAGCTTAAGCCACTACGAGCAGTACTTC,CASSLSHYEQYF
.,TRBV28,TRBJ2-5,.,TGTGCCAGCAGCCCTAGCCGGACCCAGTACTTC,CASSPSRTQYF
.,TRBV19,TRBJ2-1,.,TGTGCCAGTAGTCTTCGGGGGGCATATGAGCAGTTCTTC,CASSLRGAYEQFF
.,TRBV28,TRBJ1-2,.,TGTGCCAGCAGCCCGTTGGGGTACAGGGTACGGGGCTACACCTTC,CASSPLGYRVRGYTF
TRBD1,TRBV28,TRBJ2-7,.,TGTGCCAGTCGGACGGGACAGAACTACGAGCAGTACTTC,CASRTGQNYEQYF
TRBD1,TRBV7-9,TRBJ2-1,.,TGTGCCAGCAGCTACGGACAGGGGGAGATCAGTTACAATGAGCAGTTCTTC,CASSYGQGEISYNEQFF
.,TRBV6-5,TRBJ2-1,.,TGTGCCAGCAGAGCCTCAGGTGACAATGAGCAGTTCTTC,CASRASGDNEQFF
.,TRBV10-2,TRBJ2-7,few,TGCGCCAGCAGTGAGCCCGCTGGGAGTTCTAGCTACGAGCAGTACTTC,CASSEPAGSSSYEQYF
TRBD1,TRBV7-6,TRBJ2-5,.,TGTGCCAGCAGCCTCCACAGGGGGGAGGAGACCCAGTACTTC,CASSLHRGEETQYF
TRBD1,TRBV7-9,TRBJ2-4,.,TGTGCCAGCAGCTCCGGACAGGGGGTGAACATTCAGTACTTC,CASSSGQGVNIQYF
TRBD2,TRBV19,TRBJ2-7,.,TGTGCCAGTAGTATTTCTTTCGGGACTAGCGGGGGCGCCTACGAGCAGTACTTC,CASSISFGTSGGAYEQYF
.,TRBV7-8,TRBJ2-7,once,TGTGCCAGCAGCTTCAGGGGAGACGAGCAGTACTTC,CASSFRGDEQYF
.,TRBV7-2,TRBJ2-2,.,TGTGCCAGCAGCTTCCGGAACACCGGGGAGCTGTTTTTT,CASSFRNTGELFF
TRBD1,TRBV5-1,TRBJ1-3,once,TGCGCCAGCAGCGGGACAGGGGAAAACGGAAACACCATATATTTT,CASSGTGENGNTIYF
TRBD1,TRBV5-6,TRBJ1-1,.,TGTGCCAGCAGCCGCAGGGGGCTGGACACTGAAGCTTTCTTT,CASSRRGLDTEAFF
TRBD2,TRBV12-5,TRBJ2-2,.,TGTGCTAGTGGCAATATCCGGGACTACCCGTCCGGGGAGCTGTTTTTT,CASGNIRDYPSGELFF
TRBD2,TRBV5-1,TRBJ2-3,.,TGCGCCAGCAGCTTGATGGCGGGGGGCACAGATACGCAGTATTTT,CASSLMAGGTDTQYF
.,TRBV5-4,TRBJ2-7,once,TGTGCCAGCAGCTTGGATCCGATTCAGTCACCCTACGAGCAGTACTTC,CASSLDPIQSPYEQYF
.,TRBV6-5,TRBJ1-5,.,TGTGCCAGCAGTAAATTGACGGGAAACAATCAGCCCCAGCATTTT,CASSKLTGNNQPQHF
TRBD1,TRBV28,TRBJ2-2,.,TGTGCCAGCAGCACCGACAGGGGTGACACCGGGGAGCTGTTTTTT,CASSTDRGDTGELFF
.,TRBV18,TRBJ2-7,once,TGTGCCAGCTCACTTCTCGGGATCTTCTACGAGCAGTACTTC,CASSLLGIFYEQYF
.,TRBV29-1,TRBJ2-3,.,TGCAGCGTCAGCAAAAGGGAAGGGGGCACAGATACGCAGTATTTT,CSVSKREGGTDTQYF